Below, 3 T cell receptor beta chains from the same sample are listed, as sequenced in a study of shared clonotypes between healthy human individuals (dated by TCRdb to about 2020). Library construction relied on the immunoSEQ multiplex PCR assay. TCRdb's version of the immuneACCESS table is confined to in-frame rearrangements and falls short of the full clone set. An unresolved V gene accounts for under half of the shortfall where checked; the remainder is of unknown origin. The sample records around 440,000 clones, approximately 77% of which are singletons. About 12% of the sample is in the top ten clones. Material for sequencing was PBMCs. Every receptor here comes from a woman aged 40 to 50 in good health. Some clones in this sample may be carry-over from other donors' samples.

The chain combines TRBV18 with TRBJ1-1; D gene unclear. CDR1 and CDR2 (germline): KGHSH, LQKENI. Deletions cut 5 bases from V and 0 bases from J, with 7 bases between. CDR3 length: 13 residues. Written as DNA, the CDR3 is TGTGCCAGCTCAGCCCTATTGAACACTGAAGCTTTCTTT. Protein: CASSALLNTEAFF.

Notes on this clone: This same CDR3 is encoded by further DNA sequences in the sample. The genes are TRBV5-1 and TRBJ2-7; 11 nucleotides align to TRBD2. The CDR3 has 15 residues. The ends lost 0 bases at V and 5 bases at J; junction bases unmatched: 4. CDR1 SGHRS and CDR2 YFSETQ come from the germline V gene. For the CDR3, the DNA is TGCGCCAGCAGCTTGGGAGGACTAGCGGGTGACGAGCAGTACTTC. It yields the protein CASSLGGLAGDEQYF.

The V and J genes are TRBV10-3 and TRBJ2-1, with TRBD2 identical over 10 bases. Germline V gene data show CDR1 as ENHRY and CDR2 as SYGVKD. The ends lost 11 bases at V and 0 bases at J; junction bases unmatched: 10. The length of the CDR3 is 16 residues. CDR3 residues: CASRVAGGPSYNEQFF. The CDR3 DNA reads as TGTGCCTCCCGGGTAGCGGGAGGCCCCTCCTACAATGAGCAGTTCTTC.